Each of the 25 T cell receptor beta chains below was sequenced from the same sample in a study of molecular identifiers for immune sequencing clone quantification. TCRdb re-derived calls from the PCR reads in MiXCR, one entry per CDR3 protein. Among roughly 320,000 distinct CDR3 sequences listed, 24% were seen once. The sequencing input was naive CD8+ T cells from blood, with Jurkat cell RNA spiked in. Regarding subset: FACS-sorted CD8+CD4-CCR7+CD45RA+ naive T cells. Every receptor here comes from a human donor in good health. Some libraries in this study had Jurkat cell RNA spiked in.

This chain joins TRBV15 and TRBJ1-1, with a possible D match to TRBD1 (5 bases). The CDR3 length is 14 residues. V lost 4 bases to trimming and J lost 1 base, with 10 bases between them. Germline V gives CDR1 LNHNV, CDR2 YYDKDF (reference sequence). In DNA form, the CDR3 reads TGTGCCACCAGCACAGGGTTGGGGAACACTGAAGCTTTCTTT. Translating gives CATSTGLGNTEAFF.

Comments on this clonotype: A clone one base away is much larger, so this may be a read error. The V gene is TRBV2, the J gene TRBJ1-5; TRBD1 might be the D (5 bases). Trimming cost V 5 bases and J 0 bases, with 11 bases left between them. Germline V gene lookup returns CDR1 SNHLY and CDR2 FYNNEI. The CDR3 totals 15 residues. CDR3 coding DNA: TGTGCCAGCAGTCCGACAGAGCATAGCAATCAGCCCCAGCATTTT. This sequence encodes CASSPTEHSNQPQHF.

As for this clonotype: Germline is not matched at one junction end, which may reflect a read error. The chain uses TRBV27 and TRBJ2-1, with 11 bases fitting TRBD1. Per the germline V gene, CDR1 is MNHEY and CDR2 is SMNVEV (reference sequence). CDR3 length: 16 residues. The CDR3 region has the DNA TGTGCCAGCGGTTTAGTCGGACAGGGGGCACCAAATGAGCAGTTCTTC. Protein product: CASGLVGQGAPNEQFF.

As to this clonotype: A much larger clone lies one base from this, so it may be a read error. This chain uses TRBV7-9 with TRBJ2-1; D uncertain. CDR3 length: 16 residues. Germline V lookup: CDR1 SEHNR, CDR2 FQNEAQ (reference sequence). Trimming removed 8 bases at V and 3 bases at J, with 20 bases between. The CDR3 region is CASGWRPQDLYNEQFF. The CDR3 DNA reads as TGTGCCAGCGGCTGGCGACCTCAGGATCTCTACAATGAGCAGTTCTTC.

The chain links TRBV6-2 or TRBV6-3 to TRBJ2-7; D gene uncertain. The CDR3 length is 15 residues. V lost 2 bases and J lost 4, with 15 bases in between. Per the germline V gene, CDR1 is MNHEY and CDR2 is SVGEGT. The CDR3 loop reads CASSYGPLHDYEQYF. CDR3 DNA: TGTGCCAGCAGTTACGGTCCACTCCACGATTACGAGCAGTACTTC.

This clonotype was found a few times. The chain combines TRBV27 with TRBJ1-1, with D possibly matching TRBD1 (5 bases). The ends were cut back, 6 bases at V and 5 bases at J, with 10 bases in the middle. This CDR3 is built from 12 residues. CDR1 and CDR2 from the germline V gene are MNHEY and SMNVEV (reference sequence). CDR3 in amino acids: CASRGPSTEAFF. CDR3 DNA: TGTGCCAGCAGGGGACCTTCGACTGAAGCTTTCTTT.

There are a few counts of this clonotype. The chain is built from TRBV20-1 and TRBJ2-3; D ambiguous. Germline CDR1 reads DFQATT; CDR2 reads SNEGSKA (reference sequence). This CDR3 is 14 amino acids long. V lost 5 bases to trimming and J lost 2 bases, with 14 bases between them. The CDR3 DNA follows: TGCAGTGCTCGTGCCCTAGACCACACAGATACGCAGTATTTT. Residues: CSARALDHTDTQYF.

This clonotype was recorded at least ten times. The chain links TRBV5-1 to TRBJ2-7; 10 bases are shared with TRBD2. The CDR3 is made up of 14 amino acids. Unmatched junction bases numbered 4, after V lost 2 bases and J lost 5 bases. Germline values: CDR1 SGHRS, CDR2 YFSETQ. The CDR3 here is CASSFLAGAHEQYF. CDR3 DNA sequence: TGCGCCAGCAGCTTCCTAGCGGGAGCCCACGAGCAGTACTTC.

This clonotype was seen a handful of times. The chain carries TRBV7-9 and TRBJ2-2; 11 nucleotides match TRBD1. The V gene end was trimmed by 5 bases and the J gene end by 6 bases; junction bases not matched to a gene: 5. CDR1 is SEHNR and CDR2 is FQNEAQ in the germline V gene (reference sequence). CDR3 length: 15 residues. The CDR3 sequence is CASSRRDRGSGELFF. The CDR3, as DNA: TGTGCCAGCAGCCGACGGGACAGGGGGTCCGGGGAGCTGTTTTTT.

This clonotype came up many times. The chain carries TRBV6-6 and TRBJ2-7, with 11 bases that match TRBD1. With 0 bases clipped from V and 7 bases from J, the junction kept 2 bases outside the gene matches. This CDR3 region has 14 residues. CDR1 and CDR2 (germline): MNHNY, SVGAGI (reference sequence). The CDR3 reads CASSYSGTGGEQYF. In DNA form, the CDR3 reads TGTGCCAGCAGTTACTCTGGGACAGGGGGGGAGCAGTACTTC.

Many counts were recorded for this clonotype. J is TRBJ2-4 and V is TRBV29-1; TRBD1 matches at 11 bases. Trimming took 4 bases from V and 8 from J; bases not matched to a gene: 7. The CDR3 length is 14 residues. Germline-derived CDR1 and CDR2 are SQVTM and ANQGSEA. The CDR3 region is CSVAGTGGAYIQYF. The CDR3 nucleotides read TGCAGCGTTGCTGGGACAGGGGGAGCATACATTCAGTACTTC.

V gene TRBV9 combines with J gene TRBJ1-1; D is undetermined. Germline V gives CDR1 SGDLS, CDR2 YYNGEE. This CDR3 has 14 amino acids. V was cut by 4 bases and J by 1 base, with 11 bases left in between. The CDR3 coding sequence is TGTGCCAGCAGCCGTGAGGCAGAGAACACTGAAGCTTTCTTT. Protein product: CASSREAENTEAFF.

The chain uses TRBV12-3 or TRBV12-4 and TRBJ2-3, with 9 nucleotides matching TRBD2. The ends lost 6 bases at V and 0 bases at J; junction bases unmatched: 7. CDR3 length: 16 residues. DNA of the CDR3: TGTGCCAGCAGGGAGAGTAGCGGGAGAAGCACAGATACGCAGTATTTT. It codes for CASRESSGRSTDTQYF.

This rearrangement joins TRBV20-1 to TRBJ2-7; D is perhaps TRBD1 (6 bases). Between the trimmed V and J ends, which lost 1 base and 0 bases, there was a span of 16 bases. Germline V gene sequence: CDR1 DFQATT, CDR2 SNEGSKA (reference sequence). This CDR3 region has 16 residues. The CDR3 DNA reads as TGCAGTGCTAGAGCCCCCGAGGGGGTCAACTCCTACGAGCAGTACTTC. This translates into CSARAPEGVNSYEQYF.

On this clonotype: A much larger clonotype is one base distant, so this may be a read error. V gene TRBV12-3 or TRBV12-4 combines with J gene TRBJ2-5; D is perhaps TRBD2 (5 bases). The CDR3 totals 13 residues. CDR3 sequence reads: CVSRSGSMETQYF. The CDR3 DNA reads TGTGTCAGCAGATCGGGGTCAATGGAGACCCAGTACTTC.

This clonotype was recorded a few times. The chain couples TRBV11-2 to TRBJ2-1; D unresolved. Trimming removed 2 bases at V and 4 bases at J, with 9 bases between. The CDR3 contains 14 residues. The germline CDR1 and CDR2 sequences are SGHAT and FQNNGV. CDR3 residues: CASSLNQRYNEQFF. CDR3 in DNA: TGTGCCAGCAGCTTAAATCAGAGGTACAATGAGCAGTTCTTC. The whole variable domain, remainder taken from reference TRBV11-2 and TRBJ2-1, is EAGVAQSPRYKIIEKRQSVAFWCNPISGHATLYWYQQILGQGPKLLIQFQNNGVVDDSQLPKDRFSAERLKGVDSTLKIQPAKLEDSAVYLCASSLNQRYNEQFFGPGTRLTVL.

Remarks on this clonotype: A much more abundant neighbour one base away suggests this may be a read error. The rearrangement uses TRBV5-3 and TRBJ2-3; TRBD2 matches 10 bases. TRBV5-3 is placed among ORFs of uncertain function. The CDR3 extends over 14 amino acids. J was trimmed by 6 bases and V by 8 bases; bases with no gene match: 9. Written as DNA, the CDR3 is TGTGCCAGCAGCACAGGGACTAGCGTGGATACGCAGTATTTT. This encodes CASSTGTSVDTQYF.

About this clonotype itself: A much larger clone differs from this one at a single base, so this may be a read error. Because it lacks the conserved phenylalanine or tryptophan at the end, this CDR3 is likely a read error. The chain is built from TRBV7-2 and TRBJ2-1, with D possibly being TRBD2 (6 bases). The CDR3 is 15 residues long. Trimming took 6 bases from V and 0 from J, leaving 12 bases between them. CDR1 is SGHTA and CDR2 is FQGNSA in the germline V gene. CDR3 sequence: CASSLLASSYNEQFI. The CDR3 region has the DNA TGTGCCAGCAGTTTGCTAGCGAGCTCCTACAATGAGCAGTTCATC.

With respect to this clonotype: This may be a read error, as it is one base from a much larger clone. This sequence joins TRBV5-3 and TRBJ2-7; TRBD1 might be the D (5 bases). TRBV5-3 is annotated as an ORF whose role is uncertain. This CDR3 comprises 13 residues. The CDR3 protein is CASSPRQGSEEYF. CDR3 nucleotides: TGTGCCAGCAGCCCCCGCCAGGGCAGCGAGGAGTACTTC.

The gene calls are TRBV7-9 and TRBJ2-3; 8 bases agree with TRBD2. J lost 0 bases, V lost 0 bases, and 5 bases had no gene match. Germline lookup yields CDR1 SEHNR and CDR2 FQNEAQ (reference sequence). CDR3 length equals 17 residues. The CDR3 region is CASSLATASGSTDTQYF. The CDR3 DNA reads TGTGCCAGCAGCTTAGCGACTGCTAGCGGGAGCACAGATACGCAGTATTTT.

Worth noting for this clonotype: This sequence may be a read error, since a much larger clone differs from it by one base. The chain is built from TRBV7-9 and TRBJ1-1, with D possibly being TRBD1 (5 bases). V lost 4 bases, J lost 6 bases, and 9 bases lay in between. Germline lookup yields CDR1 SEHNR and CDR2 FQNEAQ (reference sequence). This CDR3 region has 12 residues. This CDR3 is CASSSSGSEAFF. CDR3 bases: TGTGCCAGCAGCTCCTCAGGGTCTGAAGCTTTCTTT.

Points on this clonotype: A read error is possible here, since a much larger clone lies one base away. The chain joins TRBV6-5 to TRBJ1-1; D remains unclear. The CDR3 length is 13 residues. CDR1 and CDR2 from the germline V gene are MNHEY and SVGAGI. The chain's CDR3 is CASSYSKAAEALF. In DNA, the CDR3 is TGTGCCAGCAGTTACTCGAAGGCGGCTGAAGCTCTCTTT.

The chain links TRBV10-3 to TRBJ1-5; 9 bases are shared with TRBD1. This CDR3 has 17 amino acids. Trimming took 11 bases from V and 1 from J; bases not matched to a gene: 15. CDR1 is ENHRY, CDR2 SYGVKD, per germline. The CDR3 loop reads CAPQGTGTGYSNQPQHF. DNA of the CDR3: TGTGCCCCTCAAGGGACCGGGACAGGGTACAGCAATCAGCCCCAGCATTTT.

This clonotype was recorded a few times. This rearrangement joins TRBV7-9 to TRBJ2-3; 10 bases line up with TRBD2. With 5 bases clipped from V and 5 bases from J, the junction kept 7 bases outside the gene matches. Germline V CDR1 and CDR2: SEHNR, FQNEAQ (reference sequence). CDR3 size: 15 residues. CDR3 loop: CASSQMLAGEDTQYF. The DNA of the CDR3 is TGTGCCAGCAGCCAAATGCTAGCGGGGGAAGATACGCAGTATTTT.

This clonotype was seen ten or more times. This CDR3 is CSVESGDPTDTQYF. CDR3 in DNA: TGCAGCGTTGAGTCTGGGGATCCCACAGATACGCAGTATTTT. The chain recombines TRBV29-1 with TRBJ2-3; no reliable D call. The CDR3 has 14 residues. V lost 3 bases and J 2 bases, leaving 12 bases between the germline ends. Germline lookup yields CDR1 SQVTM and CDR2 ANQGSEA.